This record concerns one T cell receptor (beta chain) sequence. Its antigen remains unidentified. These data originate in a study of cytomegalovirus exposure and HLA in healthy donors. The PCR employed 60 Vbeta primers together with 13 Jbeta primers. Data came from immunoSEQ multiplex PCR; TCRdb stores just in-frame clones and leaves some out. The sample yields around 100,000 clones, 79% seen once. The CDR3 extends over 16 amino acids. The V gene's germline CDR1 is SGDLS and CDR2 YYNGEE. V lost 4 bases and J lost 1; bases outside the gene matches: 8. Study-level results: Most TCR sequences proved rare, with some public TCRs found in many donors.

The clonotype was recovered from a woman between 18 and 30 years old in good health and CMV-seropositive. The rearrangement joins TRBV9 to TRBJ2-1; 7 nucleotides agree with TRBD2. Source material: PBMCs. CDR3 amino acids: CASSPRGVMSYNEQFF. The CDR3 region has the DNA TGTGCCAGCAGCCCACGGGGGGTGATGTCCTACAATGAGCAGTTCTTC. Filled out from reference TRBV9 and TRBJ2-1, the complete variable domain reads DSGVTQTPKHLITATGQRVTLRCSPRSGDLSVYWYQQSLDQGLQFLIQYYNGEERAKGNILERFSAQQFPDLHSELNLSSLELGDSALYFCASSPRGVMSYNEQFFGPGTRLTVL.